This T cell receptor beta chain was sequenced for a study of blood T cells in healthy people across ages. Findings and caveats of the study: Per million T cells, TCR beta diversity dropped about linearly as age rose. Unsorted PBMC input precluded a conclusive naive versus antigen-experienced comparison.

A note on this clonotype: Its antigen is undetermined.

Looked up from germline, CDR1 is SGHRS and CDR2 is YFSETQ. The CDR3 loop spans 15 amino acids. The V end lost 0 bases, the J end lost 0 bases, and 7 bases lay between the germline ends. Each donor was a healthy Caucasian individual from Russia, aged roughly 6 to 95. With a J-beta primer mix and a sample-barcoded 5' primer, a second PCR ran roughly 6 to 11 cycles. Every cDNA molecule carried a tag from a template-switch adaptor bearing 12 random nucleotides. TCRdb re-called the 5' RACE reads through MiXCR, storing one row per CDR3 protein. The sample lists 650,000 to 700,000 distinct CDR3 sequences; under 65% were seen once.

This clonotype was sampled from a woman at least 80 years old in good health. Source material: blood. The chain employs TRBV5-1 and TRBJ2-1, with D hard to call. The CDR3 loop is CASSLAQASYNEQFF. The CDR3 region has the DNA TGCGCCAGCAGCTTGGCCCAAGCCTCCTACAATGAGCAGTTCTTC. The variable domain in full, completed from reference TRBV5-1 and TRBJ2-1, reads KAGVTQTPRYLIKTRGQQVTLSCSPISGHRSVSWYQQTPGQGLQFLFEYFSETQRNKGNFPGRFSGRQFSNSRSEMNVSTLELGDSALYLCASSLAQASYNEQFFGPGTRLTVL.